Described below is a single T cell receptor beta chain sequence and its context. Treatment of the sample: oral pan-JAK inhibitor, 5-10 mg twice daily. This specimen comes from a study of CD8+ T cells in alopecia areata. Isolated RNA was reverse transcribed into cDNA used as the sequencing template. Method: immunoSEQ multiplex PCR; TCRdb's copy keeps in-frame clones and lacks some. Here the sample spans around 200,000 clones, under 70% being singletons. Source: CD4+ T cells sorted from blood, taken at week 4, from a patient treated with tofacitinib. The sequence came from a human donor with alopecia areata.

CDR3 sequence: CASSPTSGGGETQYF. CDR3 DNA sequence: TGCGCCAGCAGCCCGACTAGCGGGGGTGGAGAGACCCAGTACTTC. This chain connects TRBV5-1 to TRBJ2-5; 12 bases map to TRBD2. CDR3 length equals 15 residues. Germline lookup yields CDR1 SGHRS and CDR2 YFSETQ. V was clipped by 4 bases and J by 4 bases; unmatched bases: 5. The full variable domain, rest sourced from reference TRBV5-1 and TRBJ2-5, is KAGVTQTPRYLIKTRGQQVTLSCSPISGHRSVSWYQQTPGQGLQFLFEYFSETQRNKGNFPGRFSGRQFSNSRSEMNVSTLELGDSALYLCASSPTSGGGETQYFGPGTRLLVL.